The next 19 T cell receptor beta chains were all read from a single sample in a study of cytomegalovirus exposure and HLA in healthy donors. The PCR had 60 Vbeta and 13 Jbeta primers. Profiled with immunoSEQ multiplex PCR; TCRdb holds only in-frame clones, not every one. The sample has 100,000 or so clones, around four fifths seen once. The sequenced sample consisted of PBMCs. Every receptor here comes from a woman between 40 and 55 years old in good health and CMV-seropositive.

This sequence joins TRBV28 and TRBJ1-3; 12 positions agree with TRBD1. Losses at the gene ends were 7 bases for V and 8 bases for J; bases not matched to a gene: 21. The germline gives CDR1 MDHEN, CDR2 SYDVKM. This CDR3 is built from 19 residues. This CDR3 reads CASIPSGGTGGLILHTIYF. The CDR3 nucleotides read TGTGCCAGCATTCCCTCGGGAGGGACAGGGGGCCTTATTCTGCACACCATATATTTT.

The chain's CDR3 is CASSPLGLGGGELFF. The CDR3 coding sequence is TGTGCCAGCAGCCCCCTGGGACTGGGAGGCGGGGAGCTGTTTTTT. The chain has TRBV7-9 and TRBJ2-2; possibly TRBD2 for D (6 bases). The ends were cut back, 5 bases at V and 7 bases at J, with 17 bases in the middle. Per the germline V gene, CDR1 is SEHNR and CDR2 is FQNEAQ (reference sequence). This CDR3 region has 15 residues.

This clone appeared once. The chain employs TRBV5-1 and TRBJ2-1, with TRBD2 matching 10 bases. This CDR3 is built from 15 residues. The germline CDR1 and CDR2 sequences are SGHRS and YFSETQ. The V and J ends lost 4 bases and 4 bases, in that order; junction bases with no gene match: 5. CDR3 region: CASSPGLADYNEQFF. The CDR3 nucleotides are TGCGCCAGCAGCCCTGGACTAGCGGATTACAATGAGCAGTTCTTC. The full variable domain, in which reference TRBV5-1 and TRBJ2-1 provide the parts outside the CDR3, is KAGVTQTPRYLIKTRGQQVTLSCSPISGHRSVSWYQQTPGQGLQFLFEYFSETQRNKGNFPGRFSGRQFSNSRSEMNVSTLELGDSALYLCASSPGLADYNEQFFGPGTRLTVL.

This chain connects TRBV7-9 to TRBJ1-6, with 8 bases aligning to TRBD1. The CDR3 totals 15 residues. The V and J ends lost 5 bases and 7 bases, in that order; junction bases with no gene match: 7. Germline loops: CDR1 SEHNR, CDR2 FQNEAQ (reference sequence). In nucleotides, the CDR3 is TGTGCCAGCAGCACATGGACAGGGTGGAATTCACCCCTCCACTTT. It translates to CASSTWTGWNSPLHF.

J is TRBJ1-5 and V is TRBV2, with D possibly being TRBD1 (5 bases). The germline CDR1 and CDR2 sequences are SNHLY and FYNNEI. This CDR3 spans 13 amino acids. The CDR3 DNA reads TGTGCGGGGGGTGCCGACTTCAATCAGCCCCAGCATTTT. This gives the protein CAGGADFNQPQHF. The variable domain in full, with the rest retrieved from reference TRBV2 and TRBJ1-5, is EPEVTQTPSHQVTQMGQEVILRCVPISNHLYFYWYRQILGQKVEFLVSFYNNEISEKSEIFDDQFSVERPDGSNFTLKIRSTKLEDSAMYFCAGGADFNQPQHFGDGTRLSIL.

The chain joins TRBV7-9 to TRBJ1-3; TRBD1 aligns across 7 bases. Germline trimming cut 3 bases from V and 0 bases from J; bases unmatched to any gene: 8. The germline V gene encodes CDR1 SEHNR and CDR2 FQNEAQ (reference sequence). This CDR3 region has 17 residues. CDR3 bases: TGTGCCAGCAGCTTCCCGACAGGGCTGAGCTCTGGAAACACCATATATTTT. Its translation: CASSFPTGLSSGNTIYF.

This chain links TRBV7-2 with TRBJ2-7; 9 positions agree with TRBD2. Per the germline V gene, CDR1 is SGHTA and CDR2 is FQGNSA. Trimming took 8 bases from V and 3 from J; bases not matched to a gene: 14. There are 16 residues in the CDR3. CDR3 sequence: CASSMTVSSGIYEQYF. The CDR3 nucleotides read TGTGCCAGCTCAATGACCGTATCTAGCGGGATCTACGAGCAGTACTTC.

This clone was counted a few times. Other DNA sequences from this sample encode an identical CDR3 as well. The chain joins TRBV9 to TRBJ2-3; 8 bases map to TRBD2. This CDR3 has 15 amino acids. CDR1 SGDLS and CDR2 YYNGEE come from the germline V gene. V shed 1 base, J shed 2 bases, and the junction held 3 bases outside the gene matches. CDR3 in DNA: TGTGCCAGCAGCGTACTAGCGGGCCCCACAGATACGCAGTATTTT. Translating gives CASSVLAGPTDTQYF.

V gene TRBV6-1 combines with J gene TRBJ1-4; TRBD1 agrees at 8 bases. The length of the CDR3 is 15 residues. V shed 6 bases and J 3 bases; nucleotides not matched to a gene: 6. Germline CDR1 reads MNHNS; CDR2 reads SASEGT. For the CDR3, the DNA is TGTGCCAGCAGGGGGCCAGGGGGCCCTAATGAAAAACTGTTTTTT. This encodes CASRGPGGPNEKLFF.

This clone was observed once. CDR3 in amino acids: CASSLTLGPGELFF. The DNA of the CDR3 is TGTGCCAGCAGCTTAACGTTGGGGCCCGGGGAGCTGTTTTTT. The chain uses TRBV7-3 and TRBJ2-2; maybe TRBD1 (5 bases). The germline gives CDR1 SGHTA, CDR2 FQGTGA. The CDR3 runs to 14 residues. V lost 0 bases, J lost 6 bases, and 8 bases lay in between.

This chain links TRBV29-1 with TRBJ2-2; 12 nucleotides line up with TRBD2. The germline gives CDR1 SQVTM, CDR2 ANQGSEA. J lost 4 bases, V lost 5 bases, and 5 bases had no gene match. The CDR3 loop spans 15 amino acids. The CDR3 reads CSVRKTSGGTGELFF. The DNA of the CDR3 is TGCAGCGTTAGAAAGACTAGCGGGGGCACCGGGGAGCTGTTTTTT.

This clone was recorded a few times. CDR3: CASSPRTGLGEKLFF. The CDR3, as DNA: TGTGCCAGCAGCCCACGGACAGGGCTGGGAGAAAAACTGTTTTTT. The chain has TRBV7-9 and TRBJ1-4, with 8 bases matching TRBD1. The CDR3 spans 15 residues. Germline CDR1 is SEHNR and CDR2 is FQNEAQ (reference sequence). The V gene end was trimmed by 5 bases and the J gene end by 8 bases; junction bases not matched to a gene: 10.

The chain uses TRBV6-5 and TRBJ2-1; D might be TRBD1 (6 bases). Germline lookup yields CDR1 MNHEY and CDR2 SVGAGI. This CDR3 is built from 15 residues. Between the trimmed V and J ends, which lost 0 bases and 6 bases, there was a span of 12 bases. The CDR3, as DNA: TGTGCCAGCAGTTACTCCCGAGGGGGTGGCAATGAGCAGTTCTTC. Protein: CASSYSRGGGNEQFF.

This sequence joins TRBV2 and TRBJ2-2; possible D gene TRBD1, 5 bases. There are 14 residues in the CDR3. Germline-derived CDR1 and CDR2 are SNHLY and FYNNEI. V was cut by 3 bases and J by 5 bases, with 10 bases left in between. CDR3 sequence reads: CASSENRMTGELFF. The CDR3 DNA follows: TGTGCCAGCAGTGAGAACAGGATGACCGGGGAGCTGTTTTTT. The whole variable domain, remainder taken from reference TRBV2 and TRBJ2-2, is EPEVTQTPSHQVTQMGQEVILRCVPISNHLYFYWYRQILGQKVEFLVSFYNNEISEKSEIFDDQFSVERPDGSNFTLKIRSTKLEDSAMYFCASSENRMTGELFFGEGSRLTVL.

The CDR3 region is CASSTPGTAGNTIYF. CDR3 nucleotide sequence: TGTGCCAGCAGTACTCCCGGGACAGCTGGAAACACCATATATTTT. This chain joins TRBV28 and TRBJ1-3; 7 bases align to TRBD1. After removal of 5 bases from V and 2 bases from J, the junction contained 6 bases not matched to a gene. The germline V gene encodes CDR1 MDHEN and CDR2 SYDVKM. The CDR3 is 15 amino acids.

The CDR3 nucleotides read TGCGCCAGCAGCCCGGGACAGGGGTCTCCAGAGCAGTACTTC. It yields the protein CASSPGQGSPEQYF. The chain carries TRBV5-1 and TRBJ2-7; TRBD1 agrees at 10 bases. With 4 bases clipped from V and 7 bases from J, the junction kept 8 bases outside the gene matches. This CDR3 region has 14 residues. Germline assignment: CDR1 SGHRS and CDR2 YFSETQ.

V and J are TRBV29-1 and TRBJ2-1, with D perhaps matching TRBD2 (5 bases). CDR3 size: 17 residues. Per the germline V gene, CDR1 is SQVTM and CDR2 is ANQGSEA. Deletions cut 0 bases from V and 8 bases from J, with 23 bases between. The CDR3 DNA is TGCAGCGTTGAAGAAGGTTCGGGAATCCCAAGCGTCTATGAGCAGTTCTTC. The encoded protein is CSVEEGSGIPSVYEQFF.

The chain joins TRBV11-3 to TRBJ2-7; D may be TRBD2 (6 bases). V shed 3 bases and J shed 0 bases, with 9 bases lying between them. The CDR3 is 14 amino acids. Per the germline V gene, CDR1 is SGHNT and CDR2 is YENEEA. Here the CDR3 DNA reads TGTGCCAGCAGCTTCGACGGGAGCTCCTACGAGCAGTACTTC. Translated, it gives CASSFDGSSYEQYF.

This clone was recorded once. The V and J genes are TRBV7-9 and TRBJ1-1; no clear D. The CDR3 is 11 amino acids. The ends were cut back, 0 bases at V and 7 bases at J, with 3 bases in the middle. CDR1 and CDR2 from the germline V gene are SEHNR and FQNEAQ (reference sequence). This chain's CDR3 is CASSLAFEAFF. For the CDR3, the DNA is TGTGCCAGCAGCTTAGCCTTTGAAGCTTTCTTT.